Below, 14 T cell receptor beta chains from the same sample are listed, as sequenced in a study of blood T cell repertoires in COVID-19. The table came from immunoSEQ multiplex PCR; TCRdb's copy has only in-frame clones and leaves some out. The sample consists of 130,000 or so clones, 75% to 90% of them appearing once. Sample: peripheral blood. These receptors were taken from a woman aged 50 to 65 who had recovered from COVID-19.

The chain employs TRBV19 and TRBJ1-2; unclear D gene. CDR3 length: 16 amino acids. The V end lost 6 bases, the J end lost 4 bases, and 21 bases lay between the germline ends. In germline, CDR1 is LNHDA, CDR2 SQIVND (reference sequence). CDR3 protein: CASSHPRRRRSYGYTF. DNA for the CDR3: TGTGCCAGTAGCCACCCCCGGCGGCGGAGGAGCTATGGCTACACCTTC.

The J gene is TRBJ2-1, the V gene TRBV4-2; the match to TRBD2 covers 13 bases. The length of the CDR3 is 16 residues. V lost 8 bases to trimming and J lost 7 bases; unmatched junction nucleotides: 11. Germline CDR1 is LGHNA and CDR2 is YNFKEQ. In nucleotides, the CDR3 is TGTGCCAGCGCTAGGATTACTAGCGGGGGGGCAAATGAGCAGTTCTTC. Protein product: CASARITSGGANEQFF.

The genes are TRBV3-1 (or the pseudogene TRBV3-2) and TRBJ2-7, with D hard to call. In germline, CDR1 is LGHDT, CDR2 YNNKEL (reference sequence). V was cut by 5 bases and J by 1 base, with 6 bases left in between. This CDR3 contains 12 residues. The CDR3 reads CASSSYSYEQYF. Here the CDR3 DNA reads TGTGCCAGCAGCTCCTATTCCTACGAGCAGTACTTC.

CDR3 DNA: TGTGCCAGCAGCTCTCAACAGGGTATCGATGAGCAGTTCTTC. It encodes CASSSQQGIDEQFF. The rearrangement links TRBV7-3 to TRBJ2-1; TRBD1 is a possible D gene (6 bases). This CDR3 is built from 14 residues. The V end was cut by 4 bases, the J end by 8 bases, with 15 bases between. CDR1 and CDR2 from the germline V gene are SGHTA and FQGTGA.

The rearrangement links TRBV18 to TRBJ1-2; D is ambiguous. Germline V CDR1 and CDR2: KGHSH, LQKENI. This CDR3 contains 15 residues. V dropped 1 base and J dropped 0 bases, with 9 bases sitting between them. CDR3 sequence reads: CASSPRTDTNYGYTF. CDR3 coding DNA: TGTGCCAGCTCACCACGTACAGATACTAACTATGGCTACACCTTC.

V gene TRBV30 combines with J gene TRBJ2-1; D gene ambiguous. The CDR3 totals 13 residues. V was cut by 0 bases and J by 7 bases, with 10 bases left in between. The germline gives CDR1 GTSNPN, CDR2 SVGIG (reference sequence). The CDR3 sequence: CAWSVWSTNEQFF. In DNA, the CDR3 is TGTGCCTGGAGTGTATGGTCCACTAATGAGCAGTTCTTC.

The V gene is TRBV6-5, the J gene TRBJ2-3, with TRBD1 identical over 8 bases. Germline CDR1 MNHEY, CDR2 SVGAGI. The CDR3 is 13 residues long. V shed 7 bases, J shed 4 bases, and the junction held 4 bases outside the gene matches. The CDR3 spells CASTSTGADTQYF. The CDR3 DNA follows: TGTGCCAGCACTTCGACAGGGGCAGATACGCAGTATTTT.

The chain combines TRBV4-1 with TRBJ1-1; D unclear. CDR1 is MGHRA and CDR2 is YSYEKL in the germline V gene. The V end was cut by 0 bases, the J end by 1 base, with 6 bases between. The CDR3 totals 14 residues. DNA of the CDR3: TGCGCCAGCAGCCAAGAAGCGGGGAACACTGAAGCTTTCTTT. Translating gives CASSQEAGNTEAFF.

The chain is built from TRBV6-5 and TRBJ1-1, with D unresolved. Germline V gene sequence: CDR1 MNHEY, CDR2 SVGAGI. Trimming shortened V by 6 bases and J by 1 base, and 6 bases separated the two germline ends. This CDR3 has 12 amino acids. CDR3 DNA sequence: TGTGCCAGCAGAAGACAGAACACTGAAGCTTTCTTT. This gives the protein CASRRQNTEAFF.

The chain couples TRBV7-9 to TRBJ2-1; D unresolved. From germline, CDR1 is SEHNR and CDR2 FQNEAQ (reference sequence). V was shortened by 5 bases and J by 5 bases, with 10 bases between the two germline ends. The CDR3 is 13 amino acids. The CDR3 bases are TGTGCCAGCAGCCAGAGTGGGCACAATGAGCAGTTCTTC. As protein: CASSQSGHNEQFF.

The J gene is TRBJ1-1, the V gene TRBV28; 9 positions agree with TRBD1. This CDR3 spans 16 amino acids. The germline gives CDR1 MDHEN, CDR2 SYDVKM. The J segment lost 1 base and the V segment lost 4 bases, leaving 7 bases of the junction unmatched. The CDR3 region is CASSYRGRPGNTEAFF. The CDR3 DNA reads as TGTGCCAGCAGTTACAGGGGGCGCCCGGGGAACACTGAAGCTTTCTTT.

This chain links TRBV6-5 with TRBJ2-4; D uncertain. Germline CDR1 is MNHEY and CDR2 is SVGAGI. V was shortened by 6 bases and J by 9 bases, with 9 bases between the two germline ends. The CDR3 is 11 residues long. CDR3 protein: CASSGHSIQYF. The CDR3 nucleotides read TGTGCCAGCAGCGGTCATAGCATTCAGTACTTC.

The chain employs TRBV5-1 and TRBJ1-1, with D perhaps matching TRBD1 (6 bases). The CDR3 consists of 14 residues. Germline CDR1 SGHRS, CDR2 YFSETQ. V was pared by 5 bases and J by 3 bases, with 14 bases between. CDR3 DNA: TGCGCCAGCAGTCAGGGGTGGTCGGACACTGAAGCTTTCTTT. Translated: CASSQGWSDTEAFF.

The genes are TRBV5-3 and TRBJ2-2; 10 bases are a match to TRBD1. TRBV5-3 is an ORF for which the function is uncertain. The CDR3 is made up of 17 amino acids. Trimming cost V 3 bases and J 3 bases; bases outside gene matches: 8. The CDR3 bases are TGTGCCAGAAGCTCAAGACAGGGGGCCGAGGACACCGGGGAGCTGTTTTTT. Its translation: CARSSRQGAEDTGELFF.